The T cell receptor (beta chain) under discussion was sequenced for a study of shared clonotypes between healthy human individuals. In the case of this clone: This same CDR3 is encoded by further DNA sequences in the sample.

Only in-frame clones appear in the TCRdb table, and some are missing; sequencing was by immunoSEQ multiplex PCR. The repertoire includes nearly 2 million clones, just under 95% of them detected once, and 1.2% sits in the top ten. Terminally differentiated effector memory CD45RA+ cells were left out of the naive CD8 fraction, which was CD45RO-negative and positively selected for CCR7. The CDR3 consists of 15 residues. The germline V gene encodes CDR1 SGDLS and CDR2 YYNGEE. The V segment lost 3 bases and the J segment 0 bases; nucleotides outside the gene matches: 2. The sequenced sample consisted of naive CD8+ T cells sorted from blood. This rearrangement joins TRBV9 to TRBJ2-3, with 9 bases fitting TRBD2. The TCR sequence derives from a young man in good health. CDR3 DNA: TGTGCCAGCAGCGCTAGCGGGGTTAGCACAGATACGCAGTATTTT. It is translated as CASSASGVSTDTQYF.